Below are 6 T cell receptor beta chains sequenced from a single sample in a study of blood T cells in healthy people across ages (dated by TCRdb to 2014 to 2015). Libraries came from 5' RACE. Sequencing instrument: Illumina HiSeq 2500. A second roughly 6 to 11 cycle PCR used a sample-barcoded 5' primer and a J-beta primer mix. The public reads were quality trimmed at Q25 with fastp and then assembled into clones with MiXCR by TCRdb, keeping productive beta chains. Entries that share a CDR3 protein sequence are merged under the most common genes and DNA. This sample comprises about 970,000 distinct CDR3 sequences, 45% to 60% of them detected only once. The ten largest account for over 20% of the sample. The sample was blood. The receptor set was obtained from a woman aged 60-70 years in good health.

The rearrangement uses TRBV20-1 and TRBJ2-5, with 8 bases matching TRBD2. V lost 7 bases, J lost 11 bases, and 12 bases stayed unmatched. Germline V lookup: CDR1 DFQATT, CDR2 SNEGSKA (reference sequence). The CDR3 contains 12 residues. In nucleotides, the CDR3 is TGCAGTGGCGGGGGGTACTACAATGAGCAGTACTTC. This translates into CSGGGYYNEQYF.

V is TRBV27 and J is TRBJ2-5; tentative D call: TRBD1 (5 bases). The CDR3 covers 12 residues. The V and J ends lost 5 bases and 11 bases respectively, with 15 bases between them. The germline V gene has CDR1 MNHEY and CDR2 SMNVEV (reference sequence). CDR3 sequence: CASSPPGIEQYF. CDR3 in DNA: TGTGCCAGCAGTCCCCCAGGGATTGAGCAGTACTTC.

A word on this clonotype: Relative to the germline gene, one junction end is altered; a read error may explain this. The rearrangement joins TRBV7-2 to TRBJ2-3; no clear D. The CDR3 length is 13 residues. The V gene's germline CDR1 is SGHTA and CDR2 FQGNSA. CDR3: CACSAAPTDTQYF. The CDR3 nucleotides are TGTGCCTGCAGCGCTGCCCCCACAGATACGCAGTATTTT.

The chain combines TRBV20-1 with TRBJ2-7; possibly TRBD1 for D (5 bases). Deletions cut 6 bases from V and 3 bases from J, with 12 bases between. Germline CDR1 and CDR2: DFQATT and SNEGSKA (reference sequence). CDR3 length equals 12 residues. This CDR3 is CSAPDRFYEQYF. The CDR3 nucleotides are TGCAGTGCCCCTGACAGATTCTACGAGCAGTACTTC.

The chain recombines TRBV5-1 with TRBJ2-4; D gene ambiguous. The CDR3 spans 14 residues. The germline CDR1 and CDR2 sequences are SGHRS and YFSETQ. The V gene lost 0 bases and the J gene lost 4 bases, with 8 bases spanning the gap. CDR3 nucleotide sequence: TGCGCCAGCAGCTTGGCCTCAGATAAAAACATTCAGTACTTC. Protein product: CASSLASDKNIQYF.

This chain uses TRBV27 with TRBJ2-1; D uncertain. The CDR3 sequence is 15 residues long. Germline CDR1 MNHEY, CDR2 SMNVEV (reference sequence). Trimming left V 0 bases short and J 2 bases short, with 8 bases between. The CDR3 region is CASSLSAVPYNEQFF. DNA of the CDR3: TGTGCCAGCAGTTTATCGGCGGTCCCCTACAATGAGCAGTTCTTC.